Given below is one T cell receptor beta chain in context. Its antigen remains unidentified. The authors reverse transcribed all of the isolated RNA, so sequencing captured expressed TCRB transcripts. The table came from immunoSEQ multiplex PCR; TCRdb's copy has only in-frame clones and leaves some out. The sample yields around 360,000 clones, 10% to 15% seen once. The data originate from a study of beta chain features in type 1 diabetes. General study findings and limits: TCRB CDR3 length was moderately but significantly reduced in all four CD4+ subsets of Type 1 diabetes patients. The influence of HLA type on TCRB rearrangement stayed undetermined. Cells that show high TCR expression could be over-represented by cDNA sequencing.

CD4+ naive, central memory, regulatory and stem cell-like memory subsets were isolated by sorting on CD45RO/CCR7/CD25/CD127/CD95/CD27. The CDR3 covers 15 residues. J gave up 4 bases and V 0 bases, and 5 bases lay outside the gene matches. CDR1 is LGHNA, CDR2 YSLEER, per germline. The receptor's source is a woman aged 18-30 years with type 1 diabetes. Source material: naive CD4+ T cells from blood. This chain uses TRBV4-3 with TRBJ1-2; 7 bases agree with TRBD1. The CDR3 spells CASSQDLTGTYGYTF. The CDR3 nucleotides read TGCGCCAGCAGCCAAGATCTGACAGGGACCTATGGCTACACCTTC.